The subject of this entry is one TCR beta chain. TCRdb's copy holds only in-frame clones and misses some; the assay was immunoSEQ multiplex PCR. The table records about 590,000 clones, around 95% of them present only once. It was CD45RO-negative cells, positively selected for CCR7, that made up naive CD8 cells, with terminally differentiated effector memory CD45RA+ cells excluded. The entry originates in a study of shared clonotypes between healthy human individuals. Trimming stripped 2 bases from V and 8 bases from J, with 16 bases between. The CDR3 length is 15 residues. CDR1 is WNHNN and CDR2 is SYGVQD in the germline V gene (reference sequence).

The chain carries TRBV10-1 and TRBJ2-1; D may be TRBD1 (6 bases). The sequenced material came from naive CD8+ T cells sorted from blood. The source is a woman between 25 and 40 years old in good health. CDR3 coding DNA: TGCGCCAGCAGTGAGAGGGGGAGTTCGTTAGATGAGCAGTTCTTC. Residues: CASSERGSSLDEQFF.